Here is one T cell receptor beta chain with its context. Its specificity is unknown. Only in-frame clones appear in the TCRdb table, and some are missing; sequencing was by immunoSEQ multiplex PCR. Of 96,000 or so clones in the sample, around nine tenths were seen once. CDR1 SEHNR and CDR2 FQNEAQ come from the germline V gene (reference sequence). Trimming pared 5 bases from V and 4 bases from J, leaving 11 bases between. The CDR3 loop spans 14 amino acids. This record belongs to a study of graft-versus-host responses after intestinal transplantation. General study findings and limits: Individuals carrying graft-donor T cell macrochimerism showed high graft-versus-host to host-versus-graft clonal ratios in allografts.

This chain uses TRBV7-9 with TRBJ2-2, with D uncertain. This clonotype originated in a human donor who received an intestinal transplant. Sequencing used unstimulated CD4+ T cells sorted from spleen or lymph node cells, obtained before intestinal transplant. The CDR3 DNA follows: TGTGCCAGCAGCCATCGGGTTCCCACCGGGGAGCTGTTTTTT. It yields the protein CASSHRVPTGELFF. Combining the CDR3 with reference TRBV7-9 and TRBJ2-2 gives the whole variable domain DTGVSQNPRHKITKRGQNVTFRCDPISEHNRLYWYRQTLGQGPEFLTYFQNEAQLEKSRLLSDRFSAERPKGSFSTLEIQRTEQGDSAMYLCASSHRVPTGELFFGEGSRLTVL.